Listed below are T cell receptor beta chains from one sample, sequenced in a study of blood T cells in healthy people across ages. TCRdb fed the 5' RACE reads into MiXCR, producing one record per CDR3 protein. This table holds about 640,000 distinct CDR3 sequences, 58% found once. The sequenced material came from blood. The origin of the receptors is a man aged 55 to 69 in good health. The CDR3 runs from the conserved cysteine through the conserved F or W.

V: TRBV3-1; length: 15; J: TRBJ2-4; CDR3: CASSQEVLAKNIQYF
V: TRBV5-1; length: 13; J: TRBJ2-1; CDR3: CASSFWFPDEQFF
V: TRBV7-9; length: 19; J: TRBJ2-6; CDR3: CASSPTGFRGPSGANVLTF
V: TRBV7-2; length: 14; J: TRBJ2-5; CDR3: CASSSPVYLETQYF
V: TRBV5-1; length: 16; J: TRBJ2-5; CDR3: CASSLAGGALQETQYF
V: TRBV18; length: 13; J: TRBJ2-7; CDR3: CASSEGQNYEQYF
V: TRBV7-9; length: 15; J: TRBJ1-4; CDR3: CASSLTGHGSEKLFF
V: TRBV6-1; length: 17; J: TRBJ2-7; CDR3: CASRGWASGGSQEIQYF
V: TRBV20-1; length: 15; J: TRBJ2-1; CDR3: CSARGRGAGLNEQFF
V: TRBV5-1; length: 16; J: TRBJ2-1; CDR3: CASSLAVGQGTNEQFF
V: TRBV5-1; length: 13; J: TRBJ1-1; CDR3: CASSLWGMAEAFF
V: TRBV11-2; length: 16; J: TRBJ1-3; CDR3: CASSFRTGSAGNTIYF
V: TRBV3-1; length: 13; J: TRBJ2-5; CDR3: CASSQDQAETQYF
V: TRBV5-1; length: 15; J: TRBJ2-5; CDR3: CASSQRGGSQETQYF
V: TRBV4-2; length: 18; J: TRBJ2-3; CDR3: CASSQDSQRGLNTDTQYF
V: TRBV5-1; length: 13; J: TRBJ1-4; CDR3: CARQSGFNEKLFF
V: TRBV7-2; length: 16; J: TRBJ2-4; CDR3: CASSPGVQRGKNIQYF
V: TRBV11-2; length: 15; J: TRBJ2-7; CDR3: CASSLAGGVPYEQYF
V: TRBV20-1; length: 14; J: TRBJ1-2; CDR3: CSAATGTVGYGYTF
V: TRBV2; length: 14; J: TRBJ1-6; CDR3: CASRGDSSNSPLHF
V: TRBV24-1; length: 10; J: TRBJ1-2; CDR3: CATLSYGYTF
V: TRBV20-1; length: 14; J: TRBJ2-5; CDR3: CSAPGLAGEETQYF
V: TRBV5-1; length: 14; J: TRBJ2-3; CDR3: CASSSLTGSDTQYF
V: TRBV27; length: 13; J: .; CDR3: CASSFSGPYEQYF
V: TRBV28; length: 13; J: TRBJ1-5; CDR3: CASSLSQNQPQHF
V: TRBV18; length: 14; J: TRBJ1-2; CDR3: CASSPPGPSYGYTF
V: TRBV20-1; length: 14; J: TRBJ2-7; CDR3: CSARRTGLIYEQYF